A selection of T cell receptor beta chains follows, all from one sample in a study of cytomegalovirus exposure and HLA in healthy donors. Assay: immunoSEQ multiplex PCR; the TCRdb copy retains only in-frame clones and omits some. The sample has roughly 98,000 clones; 65% to 80% are singletons. Sequencing was done on a sample of PBMCs. The source is a female donor in good health and CMV-seropositive. Each CDR3 is given with its conserved first and last residue. D genes are given only for firm matches. Some rows have no size entry. The others give once, few or many, or a class for an expanded clone.

V	D	J	size	DNA	CDR3
TRBV23-1	-	TRBJ2-4	-	TGCGCCAGCAGTCAATTAAAGTACTTC	CASSQLKYF
TRBV10-3	TRBD2	TRBJ2-3	-	TGTGCCATCAGTGAGACAGCGGGAGTAATGAGAACGCAGTATTTT	CAISETAGVMRTQYF
TRBV7-2	TRBD2	TRBJ2-3	-	TGTGCCAGCAGCTCCGCGGGGGTCACAGATACGCAGTATTTT	CASSSAGVTDTQYF
TRBV18	-	TRBJ2-7	-	TGTGCCAGCTCACCAGAGGGGGCGGGGGGCCCCTACGAGCAGTACTTC	CASSPEGAGGPYEQYF
TRBV9	-	TRBJ2-1	-	TGTGCCAGCAGTGCCTGGGAGTTCCCCTACAATGAGCAGTTCTTC	CASSAWEFPYNEQFF
TRBV30	TRBD1	TRBJ2-2	-	TGTGCCTGGAGTGCACAGGGGGCGGTCGGGGAGCTGTTTTTT	CAWSAQGAVGELFF
TRBV29-1	TRBD1	TRBJ1-1	-	TGCAGCGTTGAGACAGGGTTCACTGAAGCTTTCTTT	CSVETGFTEAFF
TRBV6-5	TRBD2	TRBJ2-7	once	TGTGCCAGCAGTTACATGGGGACTAGCGGGAGGATACAGTACTTC	CASSYMGTSGRIQYF
TRBV11-3	TRBD2	TRBJ2-1	few	TGTGCCAGCAGCGCGGGACTAGCGATCAATGAGCAGTTCTTC	CASSAGLAINEQFF
TRBV2	-	TRBJ1-5	few	TGTGCCAGCAGGACTACAGGGAATCAGCCCCAGCATTTT	CASRTTGNQPQHF
TRBV5-4	TRBD1	TRBJ2-7	-	TGTGCCAGCAGCTTGGCAGGGGGACCCTACGAGCAGTACTTC	CASSLAGGPYEQYF
TRBV21-1	-	TRBJ2-5	-	TGTGCCAGCAGCACACCTTCAGGGGGCTTGCAAGAGACCCAGTACTTC	CASSTPSGGLQETQYF
TRBV7-3	-	TRBJ1-1	-	TGTGCCAGCAGCCCCGACTTGAACACTGAAGCTTTCTTT	CASSPDLNTEAFF
TRBV25-1	TRBD2	TRBJ2-7	-	TGTGCCCAAATGAGGACTAGCGGATACGAGCAGTACTTC	CAQMRTSGYEQYF
TRBV5-1	TRBD2	TRBJ2-1	few	TGCGCCAGCAGCAGACTAGCGGGAGCCAATGAGCAGTTCTTC	CASSRLAGANEQFF
TRBV30	-	TRBJ1-5	-	TGTGCCTGGAGTGTAGGGGCAAAAATAAATCAGCCCCAGCATTTT	CAWSVGAKINQPQHF
TRBV7-9	-	TRBJ2-1	once	TGTGCCAGCCAACTAGGGAGAGGATACAATGAGCAGTTCTTC	CASQLGRGYNEQFF
TRBV29-1	-	TRBJ1-1	-	TGCAGCGTTGACCGGGGGGGGAACACTGAAGCTTTCTTT	CSVDRGGNTEAFF
TRBV6-1	TRBD2	TRBJ2-1	-	TGTGCTACGGACCCGGCTAGCGGGCTTCGGCTGCAGTTCTTC	CATDPASGLRLQFF
TRBV10-3	TRBD2	TRBJ2-1	-	TGTGCCATCAGTGGGGGGACTAGCGGGGTTAGCTCCTACAATGAGCAGTTCTTC	CAISGGTSGVSSYNEQFF
TRBV5-4	TRBD1	TRBJ2-1	-	TGTGCCAGCAGCTTGTATAGGGGGCGGGATGAGCAGTTCTTC	CASSLYRGRDEQFF
TRBV7-2	-	TRBJ1-3	-	TGTGCCAGCAGCTTAGGGCTTCCCTCTGGAAACACCATATATTTT	CASSLGLPSGNTIYF
TRBV19	TRBD2	TRBJ2-7	-	TGTGCCAGTAGCCGGACTAGCGGAACCTCCTACGAGCAGTACTTC	CASSRTSGTSYEQYF
TRBV27	-	TRBJ2-7	-	TGTGCCAGCAGTTTGAGCGGGCCCTACGAGCAGTACTTC	CASSLSGPYEQYF
TRBV19	-	TRBJ1-2	few	TGTGCCAGCGTGGCCAACAGGAACTATGGCTACACCTTC	CASVANRNYGYTF
TRBV9	-	TRBJ1-3	-	TGTGCCAGCAGCGGCCGAGGGGGGGAACCTGGAAACACCATATATTTT	CASSGRGGEPGNTIYF
TRBV28	TRBD1	TRBJ1-2	-	TGTGCCAGCAGCCCGCAGGGACAGTTTAACTATGGCTACACCTTC	CASSPQGQFNYGYTF